One T cell receptor (beta chain) is described in this entry. Its antigen is as yet unknown. The sample belongs to a study of cytomegalovirus exposure and HLA in healthy donors. Regarding the study as a whole: In vitro work confirmed that three CMV-associated chains recognize CMV antigens.

There were likely unrecorded immune exposures, though donors were nominally healthy when sampled. This PCR relied on a set of 60 Vbeta primers and 13 Jbeta primers. Using immunoSEQ multiplex PCR, the repertoire was profiled, and TCRdb retains in-frame clones only, with some absent. This table holds around 110,000 clones, just over 70% found once. V lost 6 bases and J lost 0, with 15 bases in between. Germline assignment: CDR1 GTSNPN and CDR2 SVGIG (reference sequence). This CDR3 is 16 amino acids long. The TCR sequence derives from a boy aged 5-17 years in good health and CMV-seronegative. What was sequenced was PBMCs. The J gene is TRBJ2-6, the V gene TRBV30; the D gene is possibly TRBD2 (6 bases). CDR3: CACLAGPISGANVLTF. CDR3 DNA sequence: TGTGCCTGTCTCGCGGGACCGATCTCTGGGGCCAACGTCCTGACTTTC. Full variable domain (rest looked up from reference TRBV30 and TRBJ2-6): SQTIHQWPATLVQPVGSPLSLECTVEGTSNPNLYWYRQAAGRGLQLLFYSVGIGQISSEVPQNLSASRPQDRQFILSSKKLLLSDSGFYLCACLAGPISGANVLTFGAGSRLTVL.